This T cell receptor beta chain comes out of a study of shared clonotypes between healthy human individuals. The study drew its donors from healthy HIV-negative adults without recent acute infections or vaccinations. Here immunoSEQ multiplex PCR was the method, and the copy in TCRdb shows in-frame clones only, minus some. The sample records millions of clones, roughly 94% being singletons. This CDR3 is 14 amino acids long. With 0 bases removed from V and 1 base from J, the gap between germline ends came to 7 bases. The V gene's germline CDR1 is SGHNT and CDR2 YYREEE (reference sequence). The specimen sequenced was naive CD4+ T cells sorted from blood. Subset denoted: CD45RA+ positively selected. The receptor comes from a man between 18 and 29 years old in good health. This rearrangement joins TRBV5-4 to TRBJ1-1; D call uncertain. The DNA of the CDR3 is TGTGCCAGCAGCTTGGCGCGCTCGAACACTGAAGCTTTCTTT. Its translation is CASSLARSNTEAFF.